The 20 T cell receptor beta chains below were found in one sample sequenced in a study of blood T cell repertoires in COVID-19 (dated by TCRdb to 2020 to 2021). Preparation of the library involved the immunoSEQ multiplex PCR assay. TCRdb holds this immuneACCESS table with in-frame rearrangements only. Some clones are missing; in checked studies, unresolved V genes explain under half, and the rest has no known cause. In this sample the table shows around 16,000 clones, around three quarters of which occur a single time. Of the sample, roughly 31% falls within the top ten clones. The specimen sequenced was peripheral blood. Source of these receptors: a man between 65 and 85 years old with active or convalescent COVID-19.

The chain is built from TRBV13 and TRBJ2-5; weak D call: TRBD1 (5 bases). The V end was cut by 2 bases, the J end by 4 bases, with 11 bases between. CDR1 is PRHDT, CDR2 FYEKMQ, per germline (reference sequence). CDR3 length: 14 residues. DNA of the CDR3: TGTGCCAGCAGCTTAAAGACAGCGTCAGAGACCCAGTACTTC. This encodes CASSLKTASETQYF.

J is TRBJ2-3 and V is TRBV7-9; D uncertain. The V gene's germline CDR1 is SEHNR and CDR2 FQNEAQ (reference sequence). The CDR3 has 12 amino acids. Trimming pared 5 bases from V and 6 bases from J, leaving 9 bases between. The CDR3 loop reads CASSPLSDTQYF. The CDR3 region has the DNA TGTGCCAGCAGCCCCCTTTCGGATACGCAGTATTTT.

The rearrangement links TRBV3-1 (or the pseudogene TRBV3-2) to TRBJ2-3; a weak D match, TRBD2 (5 bases). The CDR3 extends over 15 amino acids. The germline V and J ends were trimmed by 3 bases and 3 bases, with 13 bases remaining between them. Germline CDR1 is LGHDT and CDR2 is YNNKEL (reference sequence). The CDR3 DNA follows: TGTGCCAGCAGCCACCACGGAGGTCTGACAGATACGCAGTATTTT. Protein: CASSHHGGLTDTQYF.

The gene calls are TRBV7-2 and TRBJ1-1; 10 bases map to TRBD1. Germline-derived CDR1 and CDR2 are SGHTA and FQGNSA. There are 16 residues in the CDR3. The ends lost 4 bases at V and 1 base at J; junction bases unmatched: 6. CDR3 loop: CASSSRDRGPNTEAFF. CDR3 nucleotides: TGTGCCAGCAGCTCACGCGACAGGGGGCCGAACACTGAAGCTTTCTTT. The full variable domain, in which reference TRBV7-2 and TRBJ1-1 provide the parts outside the CDR3, is GAGVSQSPSNKVTEKGKDVELRCDPISGHTALYWYRQSLGQGLEFLIYFQGNSAPDKSGLPSDRFSAERTGGSVSTLTIQRTQQEDSAVYLCASSSRDRGPNTEAFFGQGTRLTVV.

The chain uses TRBV15 and TRBJ1-2; TRBD1 matches 11 bases. The V gene end was trimmed by 3 bases and the J gene end by 7 bases; junction bases not matched to a gene: 4. CDR1 is LNHNV and CDR2 is YYDKDF in the germline V gene (reference sequence). This CDR3 has 14 amino acids. The CDR3 here is CATSSGQGASGYTF. CDR3 in DNA: TGTGCCACCAGCAGTGGACAGGGGGCTAGTGGCTACACCTTC.

The chain uses TRBV4-2 and TRBJ2-7; 9 nucleotides align to TRBD1. Losses at the gene ends were 6 bases for V and 7 bases for J; bases not matched to a gene: 10. The length of the CDR3 is 14 residues. Germline V lookup: CDR1 LGHNA, CDR2 YNFKEQ. The DNA for the CDR3 is TGTGCCAGCAGACAAATCGGGACAGGGAAAGAGCAGTACTTC. Translated, it gives CASRQIGTGKEQYF.

The V and J genes are TRBV7-9 and TRBJ1-1; D unclear. This CDR3 comprises 12 residues. Trimming cost V 3 bases and J 2 bases, with 4 bases left between them. Per the germline V gene, CDR1 is SEHNR and CDR2 is FQNEAQ (reference sequence). DNA of the CDR3: TGTGCCAGCAGCTTTTTAAACACTGAAGCTTTCTTT. Residues: CASSFLNTEAFF. Based on the CDR3 plus reference TRBV7-9 and TRBJ1-1, the full variable domain is DTGVSQNPRHKITKRGQNVTFRCDPISEHNRLYWYRQTLGQGPEFLTYFQNEAQLEKSRLLSDRFSAERPKGSFSTLEIQRTEQGDSAMYLCASSFLNTEAFFGQGTRLTVV.

The chain is built from TRBV9 and TRBJ2-2; 7 nucleotides line up with TRBD2. The CDR3 extends over 14 amino acids. The junction had 5 bases not matched to a gene; V was cut back by 5 bases and J by 4 bases. Germline loops: CDR1 SGDLS, CDR2 YYNGEE. The CDR3 reads CASSASGGTGELFF. CDR3 in DNA: TGTGCCAGCAGTGCTAGCGGCGGCACCGGGGAGCTGTTTTTT.

The chain recombines TRBV7-8 with TRBJ1-1; TRBD1 might be the D (5 bases). This CDR3 spans 14 amino acids. The germline V gene has CDR1 SGHVS and CDR2 FQNEAQ. V was cut by 5 bases and J by 4 bases, with 14 bases left in between. CDR3 bases: TGTGCCAGCAGCCAAGGTTCGGGGGGCACTGAAGCTTTCTTT. Amino acid sequence: CASSQGSGGTEAFF.

The rearrangement links TRBV19 to TRBJ1-1; D is unresolved. The germline gives CDR1 LNHDA, CDR2 SQIVND (reference sequence). This CDR3 comprises 13 residues. Trimming pared 6 bases from V and 11 bases from J, leaving 19 bases between. The CDR3 coding sequence is TGTGCCAGTAGGAGAGCCCTCCCTATGAGGGCTTTCTTT. The encoded protein is CASRRALPMRAFF.

The rearrangement uses TRBV11-2 and TRBJ2-1; the match to TRBD2 covers 8 bases. The CDR3 sequence is 14 residues long. Germline CDR1 SGHAT, CDR2 FQNNGV. V shed 7 bases and J 3 bases; nucleotides not matched to a gene: 5. CDR3 bases: TGTGCCAGCACCGGGAGGGATTTCTACAATGAGCAGTTCTTC. Translating gives CASTGRDFYNEQFF.

The rearrangement links TRBV5-1 to TRBJ1-1, with TRBD1 as a possible D gene (5 bases). There are 14 residues in the CDR3. V shed 0 bases and J shed 4 bases, with 10 bases lying between them. Looked up from germline, CDR1 is SGHRS and CDR2 is YFSETQ. The CDR3 loop is CASSLAQGGTEAFF. CDR3 nucleotides: TGCGCCAGCAGCTTGGCGCAGGGAGGCACTGAAGCTTTCTTT.

The chain uses TRBV11-1 and TRBJ1-1; D may be TRBD1 (6 bases). Trimming removed 4 bases from V and 4 bases from J, with 13 bases in between. CDR3 length equals 14 residues. In germline, CDR1 is SGHAT, CDR2 FQDESV (reference sequence). The CDR3 reads CASSSRQVGTEAFF. The CDR3 nucleotides read TGTGCCAGCAGCTCTAGACAGGTGGGCACTGAAGCTTTCTTT.

The chain employs TRBV30 and TRBJ1-1; no definite D call. The CDR3 has 14 amino acids. V dropped 4 bases and J dropped 5 bases, with 17 bases sitting between them. From germline, CDR1 is GTSNPN and CDR2 SVGIG (reference sequence). The CDR3 loop is CAWKRVEGSTEAFF. The CDR3 DNA follows: TGTGCCTGGAAGAGGGTTGAGGGCTCGACTGAAGCTTTCTTT.

The V and J genes are TRBV6-5 and TRBJ2-2; maybe TRBD2 (6 bases). The V gene lost 4 bases and the J gene lost 3 bases, with 9 bases spanning the gap. The CDR3 is 14 amino acids. Germline V gene lookup returns CDR1 MNHEY and CDR2 SVGAGI. The CDR3 DNA reads as TGTGCCAGCAGTTTCGCGGGGTACACCGGGGAGCTGTTTTTT. It specifies CASSFAGYTGELFF.

The gene calls are TRBV29-1 and TRBJ1-1; 9 positions agree with TRBD1. Germline V lookup: CDR1 SQVTM, CDR2 ANQGSEA. The CDR3 contains 14 residues. The trim removed 5 bases at V and 4 bases at J, leaving 8 bases unmatched. The CDR3 coding sequence is TGCAGCGTTTCTACAGGGGGCGGCGGCACTGAAGCTTTCTTT. Its protein product is CSVSTGGGGTEAFF.

The chain recombines TRBV4-2 with TRBJ1-2; a possible D gene is TRBD1 (5 bases). V lost 0 bases to trimming and J lost 4 bases, with 12 bases between them. Germline V lookup: CDR1 LGHNA, CDR2 YNFKEQ. The CDR3 extends over 15 amino acids. CDR3 in amino acids: CASSQDGHSTYGYTF. The CDR3 DNA reads TGTGCCAGCAGCCAAGATGGACATAGCACCTATGGCTACACCTTC.

The chain couples TRBV9 to TRBJ2-1, with 9 bases that match TRBD1. The length of the CDR3 is 12 residues. V was clipped by 5 bases and J by 10 bases; unmatched bases: 4. Looked up from germline, CDR1 is SGDLS and CDR2 is YYNGEE. CDR3 in DNA: TGTGCCAGCAGACGGGGACAGGGAGAGCAGTTCTTC. It yields the protein CASRRGQGEQFF. Supplemented by reference TRBV9 and TRBJ2-1, the full variable domain reads DSGVTQTPKHLITATGQRVTLRCSPRSGDLSVYWYQQSLDQGLQFLIQYYNGEERAKGNILERFSAQQFPDLHSELNLSSLELGDSALYFCASRRGQGEQFFGPGTRLTVL.

This clone was counted a single time. The chain carries TRBV5-1 and TRBJ2-1; TRBD2 might be the D (6 bases). The CDR3 is 13 amino acids. CDR1 is SGHRS, CDR2 YFSETQ, per germline. V lost 5 bases to trimming and J lost 0 bases, with 6 bases between them. The CDR3 here is CASRGGSYNEQFF. CDR3 bases: TGCGCCAGCAGGGGAGGCTCCTACAATGAGCAGTTCTTC.

The chain joins TRBV7-9 to TRBJ2-2; a weak D match, TRBD2 (6 bases). CDR1 is SEHNR and CDR2 is FQNEAQ in the germline V gene (reference sequence). The CDR3 consists of 13 residues. Trimming removed 6 bases from V and 5 bases from J, with 10 bases in between. The CDR3 reads CASRRDLTGELFF. Here the CDR3 DNA reads TGTGCCAGCAGGCGGGACTTAACCGGGGAGCTGTTTTTT.